This entry describes one T cell receptor (beta chain). As yet, its antigen is unknown. The data are from a study of OX40 agonist ivuxolimab in advanced cancers. The study, taken as a whole, reports: Some nonresponders likewise displayed low normalized T-cell clonal expansion. The CD4+ and CD8+ T cells in the blood had expanded clonally by week 6 at 0.1 to 3.0 mg/kg.

The protocol was immunoSEQ multiplex PCR, while the TCRdb copy is restricted to in-frame clones and leaves out a portion. The table has about 62,000 clones, 79% seen once. V lost 8 bases and J 4 bases, leaving 12 bases between the germline ends. Germline V gene lookup returns CDR1 MNHNS and CDR2 SASEGT. The CDR3 contains 13 residues. The receptor comes from an adult with an advanced solid tumor such as melanoma, head and neck, liver or kidney cancer. The gene calls are TRBV6-1 and TRBJ1-5, with D uncertain. The sample was CD4+ or CD8+ T cells sorted from blood, taken in a trial of the OX40 agonist ivuxolimab. Written as DNA, the CDR3 is TGTGCCAGCGGCCGGGCCGATAATCAGCCCCAGCATTTT. It specifies CASGRADNQPQHF.